One T cell receptor beta chain is described in this entry. It has no known antigen specificity. No much larger clone exists at a distance of one base, and base qualities are not known. V loses 3 bases, J loses 4 bases, and the germline ends lie 7 bases apart. The CDR3 measures 13 amino acids from cysteine to phenylalanine. Kept here is only the CDR3 DNA, which spans 39 bases and is read in frame from base 1. For CDR1 and CDR2, the germline V gene (reference sequence) lists LNHDA and SQIVND. The data belong to a study of cytomegalovirus exposure and HLA in healthy donors (dated by TCRdb to 2016 to 2017). At the level of the whole study: In an earlier analysis of some 610 of the donors, 250 to 350 Gb of sequence data and 117 million unique TCR beta sequences from 180 million or so T cells were reported. Alongside the repertoire data, information on donor age, sex, ethnicity and CMV serostatus was compiled. The later analysis used no new phenotypic data to find candidate immune exposures, relying instead on TCR beta sequences and their occurrence across donors. The aim of the study was to test whether cataloging public T cell receptors could identify signatures of past pathogen exposure. Across approximately 400 genotyped donors of the cohort, an average of about 240,000 unique TCR beta nucleotide sequences per donor were sequenced, and roughly 20% of those sequences were non-productive. A later genetic analysis took genome-wide SNP genotypes for about 60% of the roughly 670 donors and used that subset as a discovery cohort. To study patterns of TCR occurrence, a later analysis re-analyzed previously published TCR beta repertoires from 666 donors and added high-resolution HLA genotyping. A separate validation cohort of about 110 different subjects was used in addition to the roughly 700-subject first cohort. Of the 350 to 450 genotyped donors, 75% to 85% were placed in the genetic ancestry cluster associated with self-reported Caucasian donors. All discovery cohort repertoires had been generated using a single sequencing platform. The T cell repertoires of 666 subjects were profiled by immunosequencing and related to cytomegalovirus serostatus. High-throughput TCR immunosequencing, statistical association of individual TCRs with disease status, and machine learning were combined to predict cytomegalovirus infection status. Typing coverage differed by locus: A, B, C, DRB1 and DQB1 were typed in roughly 620-630 donors, DQA1 in roughly 510, DPA1 in around 610, and DPB1 in 400 to 490. An early release covering 550 to 700 HLA-typed donors comprised about 300 gigabases of sequencing data and approximately 80 million unique TCR sequences. To decide whether each TCR beta V gene segment behaved as functional or pseudogenic, an earlier analysis of approximately 620 of the donors relied on high-throughput TCR beta sequencing. Class I and class II HLA loci were covered by the typing at four-digit resolution. Four or five DR-DQ haplotypes were handled as single units for association and clustering because linkage in the cohort was strong. What the work shows at the level of the full study, not this receptor alone: In an earlier analysis of 587 of the donors, most TCR beta V segments appeared in productive rearrangements about 90% or about 30% of the time, broadly matching IMGT annotations. In a later analysis, HLA-associated TCR beta chains were found to be more clonally expanded and to have lower generation probabilities than equally common non-associated chains. Because some donors lacked HLA typing at each locus, the association tests relied only on the typed subset. Compared with the approximately 710-donor mean, donors in an Asian-associated ancestry cluster had fewer N-insertions in productive TCRs, according to a later genetic analysis. A later analysis associated approximately 17,000 TCR beta sequences with specific HLA alleles at a false discovery rate of 0.05. A later analysis found that most CMV-associated TCR beta chains appeared HLA-restricted, with HLA associations seemingly driven largely by CMV exposure. In a later analysis, TCR association rates were found to vary across HLA loci, with the most associated TCRs seen for DRB1 alleles and the fewest for HLA-C alleles. When HLA alleles, especially DR and DQ, strongly co-occurred, attributing TCR associations to individual alleles was difficult. Because counts were too low, seventeen rarely observed V segments, including chromosome 9 orphons, were left out of the earlier analysis of a few hundred of the donors. A cluster of highly shared sequence variants was judged likely to represent a technical artifact of the sequencing pipeline. Several of the top co-occurrence clusters appeared to be linked to parvovirus B19, influenza, CMV and Epstein-Barr virus, according to a later analysis. Linkage disequilibrium might explain the correlated functional status among segregating V segments, but an unknown experimental factor could not be excluded. A further reported finding was that TCR beta sequences accurately predicted the HLA-A and HLA-B alleles for most subjects in the first cohort. A later genetic analysis associated a missense DCLRE1C variant with V-gene and J-gene trimming of TCR beta chains, and an independent cohort replicated the association. The study listed 164 TCR beta chains as associated with cytomegalovirus. In this cohort, only TCR beta chains were sequenced, and detectable features were limited by the absence of alpha or paired-chain data. The presence/absence analyses assumed that sequencing depth was roughly uniform across donors, and that assumption may not be true. The authors suggested that the approach could potentially be extended to other disease states and immunological phenotypes. While some public TCRs were present in many individuals, most TCR sequences turned up only very rarely across donors. The classifier was reported to diagnose cytomegalovirus status with high specificity and sensitivity in both the original and validation cohorts. In vitro tests confirmed that a few of the cytomegalovirus-associated TCR beta chains recognize cytomegalovirus antigens. Because the 87-base-pair reads could not distinguish some IMGT-functional V segments, including TRBV6-2 and TRBV6-3, those segments were excluded. The only immune exposure information available for the cohort was CMV serostatus.

Libraries came from the immunoSEQ multiplex PCR assay. The multiplex PCR relied on a mix of 60 forward primers for TCR Vbeta segments and 13 reverse primers for TCR Jbeta segments. The CDR3 region of rearranged TCR beta genes was amplified from genomic DNA by a multiplex PCR assay. The amplified TCR beta libraries were sequenced on the Illumina HiSeq System as 87-base-pair reads. Processing in the source paper ran as follows. Across the 670 or so repertoires, a later analysis counted roughly 77 million unique TCR beta chains, approximately 10 million of which were shared by at least two donors. Raw reads were error-corrected and collapsed into unique sequences by a nearest-neighbor algorithm in which closely related sequences were merged to remove PCR and sequencing errors. To assign V, D and J gene segments, CDR3 sequences were aligned to IMGT reference sequences. For a sequence to be retained, a match of at least six nucleotides was required to both a V gene segment and a J gene segment. A rearrangement was called productive if the CDR3 had no stop codons and remained in frame with V and J, and every other rearrangement was called non-productive. Following IMGT convention, CDR3 was defined as the stretch from the second conserved V-encoded cysteine up to the conserved J-encoded phenylalanine. The earlier analysis of more than 450 of the donors excluded sequences that lacked an unambiguous match to a single V gene segment. An earlier analysis of some 610 of the donors called V segments functional above 56.7% productive rearrangements and segregating when the between-donor standard deviation exceeded 5%. A statistical classification framework was developed to diagnose cytomegalovirus status using the catalog of TCR beta chain sequences. In a later analysis, V and J genes were assigned by comparing TCR nucleotide sequences against IMGT/GENE-DB human TR gene sequences. Using the TCRdist pipeline, a later analysis assigned CDR3 sequences along with most-parsimonious VDJ recombination scenarios. In a later analysis, each TCR beta chain was defined by its CDR3 amino acid sequence together with its V-gene family, and reads without a unique V-gene family were excluded. In a later analysis, approximately 590 highly shared, low-generation-probability nucleotide sequences were removed to address suspected cross-contamination and a sequencing artifact. In a later analysis, a clonal expansion index was calculated for each public chain from normalized within-repertoire ranks of inferred template counts. In a later analysis, generation probabilities were computed with a VDJ recombination model fitted to out-of-frame rearrangements, and the resulting probabilities were checked against IGoR. A later analysis scored TCR-TCR, TCR-HLA and TCR-CMV co-occurrence with hypergeometric tests, applying a repertoire-size bias correction to TCR pairs. False discovery rates were estimated in a later analysis by permuting HLA or CMV assignments 20 times. A later analysis grouped co-occurring TCRs with DBSCAN, adding TCRdist sequence similarity when clustering within HLA-allele-positive subsets. Repertoires with fewer than 30,000 or more than 120,000 public chains, plus five repertoires with anomalous nucleotide sharing, were excluded from co-occurrence clustering. TCRdb mirrors the immuneACCESS table, restricted to in-frame sequences. Some clones are absent from its copies; in checked studies, under half trace to an unresolved V gene, and the reason for the others is unknown. The V and J calls and the clone size are those of that table, but D and trimming were determined from the DNA. The sample profile shows roughly 79,000 clones; approximately 74% of them were found once. Jointly, the top ten make up approximately 6% of the sample.

The cohort was made up of roughly 670 healthy bone marrow donors. At the time of sampling, every cohort member was nominally healthy, though immune exposures that went unrecorded were likely present. The donor tested CMV seropositive, placing the donor among the roughly 270 seropositive members of the cohort. Each donor provided a peripheral blood sample, and peripheral blood mononuclear cells were used for TCR beta sequencing. The Qiagen DNeasy Blood Extraction Kit was used to extract genomic DNA from the blood cell samples. Sequencing was carried out using PBMCs. The V and J segments used are TRBV19 and TRBJ1-5, with the D gene uncertain. This receptor was identified in a woman in her forties or fifties in good health and CMV-seropositive. The DNA reads as follows: TGTGCCAGTAGTATGGGAGAAAATCAGCCCCAGCATTTT. Translated, it gives CASSMGENQPQHF.